This T cell receptor (beta chain) emerged from a study of identical twins. Healthy Caucasians supplied all donations. The V and J ends lost 3 bases and 4 bases, in that order; junction bases with no gene match: 5. The germline CDR1 and CDR2 sequences are DFQATT and SNEGSKA (reference sequence). There are 14 residues in the CDR3. From the 5' RACE reads, TCRdb called clonotypes with MiXCR, one entry per CDR3 protein. Among some 240,000 distinct CDR3 sequences listed, roughly 10% were seen once. This receptor was obtained from a man aged 50 or older in good health. The sample consisted of memory T cells sorted from blood. The genes are TRBV20-1 and TRBJ1-3; 8 nucleotides line up with TRBD1. CDR3 nucleotides: TGCAGTGCTAGGGCGACAGGGGTCGGAAACACCATATATTTT. Its protein is CSARATGVGNTIYF.